Below are 7 T cell receptor beta chains sequenced from a single sample in a study of Ad26.COV2.S vaccination and SARS-CoV-2 variants. Treatment in this sample: roughly 19 received Ad26.COV2.S at low or high dose, single or two shots; several received placebo; per-sample allocation not given. Day 63 after the first injection of vaccine or placebo was the sampling time. Data came from immunoSEQ multiplex PCR; TCRdb stores just in-frame clones and leaves some out. The sample yields approximately 400,000 clones, roughly 85% seen once. Here the sequenced sample was peripheral blood, taken in a trial of Ad26.COV2.S vaccine versus placebo. The receptors derive from a person between 18 and 65 years old who received the Ad26.COV2.S COVID-19 vaccine or a placebo.

This clone was observed a single time. The rearrangement uses TRBV2 and TRBJ1-3, with TRBD1 as a possible D gene (5 bases). The CDR3 runs 16 residues. Germline lookup yields CDR1 SNHLY and CDR2 FYNNEI. V was shortened by 6 bases and J by 0 bases, with 15 bases between the two germline ends. DNA of the CDR3: TGTGCCAGCAGGGGGCAGACCCTTAGCTCTGGAAACACCATATATTTT. Translation: CASRGQTLSSGNTIYF.

The chain couples TRBV12-5 to TRBJ2-7, with D possibly being TRBD1 (6 bases). This CDR3 contains 13 residues. Germline loops: CDR1 LGHNT, CDR2 FRNRAP. V was cut by 7 bases and J by 1 base, with 11 bases left in between. The DNA for the CDR3 is TGTGCTAGTGCAAAAGGACAGTCCTACGAGCAGTACTTC. Its protein is CASAKGQSYEQYF.

This clone was detected many times. The CDR3 bases are TGCAGTGCTAACCGAATTTCTGAAGCTTTCTTT. It translates to CSANRISEAFF. V gene TRBV20-1 combines with J gene TRBJ1-1; unclear D gene. CDR3 size: 11 residues. The V gene's germline CDR1 is DFQATT and CDR2 SNEGSKA (reference sequence). Deletions cut 4 bases from V and 6 bases from J, with 9 bases between.

This chain joins TRBV4-1 and TRBJ2-1; the D is unclear. This CDR3 contains 17 residues. The germline V gene has CDR1 MGHRA and CDR2 YSYEKL. Trimming shortened V by 4 bases and J by 5 bases, and 21 bases separated the two germline ends. The CDR3 reads CASSRTGWSNLDNEQFF. The CDR3, as DNA: TGCGCCAGCAGCCGTACCGGTTGGAGTAACTTGGACAATGAGCAGTTCTTC.

V usage is TRBV19 and J usage is TRBJ2-5; 8 nucleotides match TRBD2. Germline lookup yields CDR1 LNHDA and CDR2 SQIVND (reference sequence). V dropped 4 bases and J dropped 5; count of bases not matched to a gene: 9. The CDR3 has 15 residues. The CDR3 loop is CASSSSAGGRETQYF. The DNA of the CDR3 is TGTGCCAGTAGTAGTTCTGCGGGAGGCCGGGAGACCCAGTACTTC.

The gene calls are TRBV6-1 and TRBJ1-1; D unclear. Trimming took off 3 bases at V and 1 base at J, with 9 bases between the two ends. CDR3 length: 14 amino acids. Germline lookup yields CDR1 MNHNS and CDR2 SASEGT. CDR3 coding DNA: TGTGCCAGCAGTGAGAGGGCGGAGAACACTGAAGCTTTCTTT. Translated: CASSERAENTEAFF.

CDR3 bases: TGTGCCAGCAGCTCGCTGACTAGCGGGGGGGCCGGTGAGCAGTTCTTC. This translates into CASSSLTSGGAGEQFF. The genes are TRBV7-7 and TRBJ2-1; 14 nucleotides line up with TRBD2. CDR3 length: 16 residues. J lost 9 bases, V lost 4 bases, and 8 bases had no gene match. The V gene's germline CDR1 is SSHAT and CDR2 FNYEAQ (reference sequence).